This TCR beta chain was identified in a study of CD8 T cells in ankylosing spondylitis. TCRdb reanalysed the 5' RACE reads using MiXCR and keeps one entry per CDR3 protein. This sample has around 25,000 distinct CDR3 sequences, with 2.5% to 3% found just once. This clonotype was seen at least ten times. Material: blood, either unsorted or a sorted T cell fraction (not recorded which). The receptor was isolated from a female donor with ankylosing spondylitis or in good health (not recorded which).

The CDR3: CASGRTDTQYF. For the CDR3, the DNA is TGTGCCAGCGGGAGGACAGATACGCAGTATTTT. The V call is TRBV9, the J call TRBJ2-3, with D maybe TRBD2 (6 bases). CDR1 and CDR2 (germline): SGDLS, YYNGEE. Trimming pared 7 bases from V and 3 bases from J, leaving 6 bases between. The CDR3 runs to 11 residues.